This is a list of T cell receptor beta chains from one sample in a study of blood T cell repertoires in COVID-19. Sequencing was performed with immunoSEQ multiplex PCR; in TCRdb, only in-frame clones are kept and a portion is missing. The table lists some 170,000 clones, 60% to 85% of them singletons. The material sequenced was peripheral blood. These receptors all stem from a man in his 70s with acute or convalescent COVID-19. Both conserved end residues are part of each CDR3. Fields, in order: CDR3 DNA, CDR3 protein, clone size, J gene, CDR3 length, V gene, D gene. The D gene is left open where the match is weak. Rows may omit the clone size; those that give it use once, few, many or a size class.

CDR3nt: TGTGCCAGTAGTATGAACAGTGAAGGGGCTTCGCAGTATTTT
CDR3aa: CASSMNSEGASQYF
abundance: .
j_gene: TRBJ2-3
len: 14
v_gene: TRBV19
d_gene: .

CDR3nt: TGTGCCAGCAGTTTATTCAAACAAGAGACCCAGTACTTC
CDR3aa: CASSLFKQETQYF
abundance: .
j_gene: TRBJ2-5
len: 13
v_gene: TRBV12-3/TRBV12-4
d_gene: .

CDR3nt: TGCAGCGTAGTCGGACGGGGGTCCCTAGAGCAGTACTTC
CDR3aa: CSVVGRGSLEQYF
abundance: .
j_gene: TRBJ2-7
len: 13
v_gene: TRBV29-1
d_gene: .

CDR3nt: TGTGCCAGCAGCTTAGCTTCAGATGGAAAACTGTTTTTT
CDR3aa: CASSLASDGKLFF
abundance: .
j_gene: TRBJ1-4
len: 13
v_gene: TRBV11-2
d_gene: .

CDR3nt: TGTGCCAGCAGAACTACAGGTTTAGCTTTCTTT
CDR3aa: CASRTTGLAFF
abundance: once
j_gene: TRBJ1-1
len: 11
v_gene: TRBV28
d_gene: .

CDR3nt: TGCGCCAGCAGCCAAGATTCCAGGTACGGCACAGATACGCAGTATTTT
CDR3aa: CASSQDSRYGTDTQYF
abundance: .
j_gene: TRBJ2-3
len: 16
v_gene: TRBV4-3
d_gene: .

CDR3nt: TGTGCCAGCAGTCCTCTCAGGGGTGGGATTGCCATGAACACTGAAGCTTTCTTT
CDR3aa: CASSPLRGGIAMNTEAFF
abundance: .
j_gene: TRBJ1-1
len: 18
v_gene: TRBV28
d_gene: .

CDR3nt: TGTGCCAGCAGCCAACTGGACAGGGGGCCCTACAATGAGCAGTTCTTC
CDR3aa: CASSQLDRGPYNEQFF
abundance: .
j_gene: TRBJ2-1
len: 16
v_gene: TRBV14
d_gene: TRBD1

CDR3nt: TGTGCCTGGATTGGGGACAGGGGATATGGCTACACCTTC
CDR3aa: CAWIGDRGYGYTF
abundance: .
j_gene: TRBJ1-2
len: 13
v_gene: TRBV30
d_gene: TRBD1

CDR3nt: TGTGCCAGCAGCTTAGCCATGGGACTTTCCTACGAGCAGTACTTC
CDR3aa: CASSLAMGLSYEQYF
abundance: .
j_gene: TRBJ2-7
len: 15
v_gene: TRBV7-9
d_gene: .

CDR3nt: TGTGCCAGCAGCTTAACTCAGGACTCTAATCAGTTCTTC
CDR3aa: CASSLTQDSNQFF
abundance: .
j_gene: TRBJ2-1
len: 13
v_gene: TRBV7-3
d_gene: .